This T cell receptor (beta chain) derives from a study of blood T cells in healthy people across ages. Alongside a J-beta primer mix, a sample-barcoded 5' primer served in a second PCR lasting about 7 to 12 cycles. Via MiXCR, TCRdb re-called the 5' RACE reads, giving one row per CDR3 protein. The sample shows some 880,000 distinct CDR3 sequences, about 36% of them seen only once. This CDR3 is built from 16 residues. CDR1 and CDR2 from the germline V gene are SEHNR and FQNEAQ (reference sequence). Trimming cost V 5 bases and J 3 bases; bases outside gene matches: 8. The rearrangement uses TRBV7-9 and TRBJ2-5; TRBD2 aligns across 11 bases. The TCR was taken from a man aged 18 to 35 in good health. Sequenced material: blood. The CDR3 DNA follows: TGTGCCAGCAGCGGTAGGATACTAGCGGGGGAAGAGACCCAGTACTTC. This sequence encodes CASSGRILAGEETQYF.